This TCR beta chain was identified during a study of cytomegalovirus exposure and HLA in healthy donors. Findings and caveats of the study: An analysis that was carried out later associated 16,000 or so TCR beta sequences with HLA alleles at 0.05 false discovery rate.

The CDR3 covers 16 residues. V gave up 8 bases and J gave up 3 bases; unmatched junction bases: 13. Germline V gene lookup returns CDR1 SGHTA and CDR2 FQGNSA. Use of 60 Vbeta and 13 Jbeta primers characterized the PCR. Sequencing used immunoSEQ multiplex PCR; TCRdb keeps in-frame clones, though not all of them. The sample gives fewer than 250,000 clones, approximately 82% of which show up once; roughly 0.6% is in the top ten. As concerns this clone: Its cognate antigen is unknown.

This TCR derives from a man aged 18 to 30 in good health and CMV-seronegative. The genes are TRBV7-2 and TRBJ1-2; 9 bases fit TRBD1. The sequenced material came from PBMCs. The CDR3 here is CASGKDYRGPDYGYTF. The DNA of the CDR3 is TGTGCCAGCGGAAAAGACTACAGGGGGCCGGACTATGGCTACACCTTC.